What follows are 18 T cell receptor beta chains derived from one specimen sequenced in a study of tumor and adjacent non-tumor tissue in lung cancer. The template was RNA from unsorted bulk tissue. The normal lung tissue was taken more than 3 cm from the tumor edge. Three rounds of nested PCR, following a modified ARM-PCR protocol, produced the TCRbeta library. TCRdb re-derived calls from the multiplex PCR reads in MiXCR, one entry per CDR3 protein. The sample records some 73,000 distinct CDR3 sequences, approximately 80% being singletons. The sample was distant non-tumor lung tissue. The receptors come from a man between 60 and 75 years old with non-small cell lung cancer.

Turning to this clonotype: Relative to the germline gene, one junction end is altered; a read error may explain this. The chain uses TRBV6-5 and TRBJ2-1; perhaps D is TRBD1 or TRBD2 (7 bases each). The end of the DNA fits TRBJ2-7 better, so the J call may be wrong. Germline assignment: CDR1 MNHEY and CDR2 SVGAGI. The CDR3 totals 18 residues. DNA for the CDR3: TGTACCAGCAGTTACAGGGGTTCGGGGGGCTCTAATTACAATGAGCAGTACTTC. Translated, it gives CTSSYRGSGGSNYNEQYF.

This clonotype appeared a few times. J is TRBJ2-1 and V is TRBV5-1, with D perhaps TRBD1 (6 bases). V was shortened by 4 bases and J by 4 bases, with 9 bases between the two germline ends. The CDR3 is made up of 13 amino acids. Germline V gives CDR1 SGHRS, CDR2 YFSETQ. The DNA for the CDR3 is TGCGCCAGCAGCATAGGACAGTACAATGAGCAGTTCTTC. Amino acids: CASSIGQYNEQFF.

This clonotype was seen repeatedly, ten times or more. The chain couples TRBV6-6 to TRBJ1-1; 10 bases map to TRBD1. The CDR3 is 14 residues long. V trimming: 5 bases; J trimming: 5 bases; junction bases outside the gene matches: 5. Germline CDR1 is MNHNY and CDR2 is SVGAGI (reference sequence). CDR3 residues: CASSVTGGATEAFF. The CDR3 nucleotides read TGTGCCAGCAGTGTGACAGGGGGCGCGACTGAAGCTTTCTTT.

On this clonotype itself: Its ends do not fully match the called genes, so a read error is possible. This chain links TRBV11-1 with TRBJ2-1; 8 bases are a match to TRBD1. Germline-derived CDR1 and CDR2 are SGHAT and FQDESV (reference sequence). The length of the CDR3 is 21 residues. The CDR3 sequence is CASSLAWGRGLSRSFYYEQFF. CDR3 coding DNA: TGTGCCAGCAGCTTAGCTTGGGGCAGGGGGCTTAGTCGAAGCTTCTACTATGAGCAGTTCTTC.

For this clonotype: Since the CDR3 does not end with the conserved phenylalanine or tryptophan, this likely comes from a read error. The limits of the CDR3 on the DNA are not certain, so only TCRdb's listed CDR3 is given. V is TRBV4-2 and J is TRBJ1-1; the D call TRBD1 from the table was never checked on the DNA. Germline V gives CDR1 LGHNA, CDR2 YNFKEQ. A total of 16 residues make up the CDR3, ends included. The CDR3: CVSSQVGQLENTEVFS.

With regard to this clonotype: The junction shows a germline mismatch at one end, possibly a read error. The chain uses TRBV11-2 and TRBJ2-5; 7 nucleotides line up with TRBD1. CDR1 is SGHAT, CDR2 FQNNGV, per germline. CDR3 length equals 14 residues. CDR3 bases: TGTGCCGGCAGCTCCGGACAGGTTCTGGAGACCCAGTGTTTC. It yields the protein CAGSSGQVLETQCF.

At least ten counts were recorded for this clonotype. The J gene is TRBJ1-5, the V gene TRBV5-5, with 8 bases identical to TRBD1. CDR3 length: 14 amino acids. Germline CDR1 and CDR2: SGHKS and YYEKEE (reference sequence). With 4 bases clipped from V and 7 bases from J, the junction kept 7 bases outside the gene matches. The CDR3 is CASSGGQALQPQHF. The CDR3 DNA reads as TGTGCCAGCAGCGGGGGACAGGCGCTACAGCCCCAGCATTTT. The whole variable domain, filled in from reference TRBV5-5 and TRBJ1-5, reads DAGVTQSPTHLIKTRGQQVTLRCSPISGHKSVSWYQQVLGQGPQFIFQYYEKEERGRGNFPDRFSARQFPNYSSELNVNALLLGDSALYLCASSGGQALQPQHFGDGTRLSIL.

This clonotype was seen only once. Mismatch with germline at one junction end may stem from a read error. The V gene is TRBV20-1, the J gene TRBJ2-1, with TRBD2 identical over 8 bases. The V gene's germline CDR1 is DFQATT and CDR2 SNEGSKA (reference sequence). The CDR3 spans 14 residues. CDR3 sequence (DNA): TGCAGTGCTAGAGTCAGTAGCGGGACTGATGAGCACTTCTTC. The encoded protein is CSARVSSGTDEHFF.

The V gene is TRBV12-3 or TRBV12-4, the J gene TRBJ1-6; D is possibly TRBD1 (5 bases). This CDR3 has 13 residues. The CDR3 DNA reads as TGTGTTAGCAGAGTCGGGGCTAAATCACCCCTCCACTTT. Encoded protein: CVSRVGAKSPLHF.

With respect to this clonotype: At one end the junction does not follow the germline gene, possibly because of a read error. This chain uses TRBV4-1 with TRBJ1-2, with D perhaps matching TRBD1 (5 bases). The CDR3 totals 14 residues. Per the germline V gene, CDR1 is MGHRA and CDR2 is YSYEKL. CDR3 residues: CTSSPDTTSFGYTF. CDR3 DNA sequence: TGCACCAGCAGTCCGGACACCACCTCTTTCGGGTACACTTTC.

This sequence joins TRBV20-1 and TRBJ2-3, with D possibly TRBD1 on 6 matching bases. The CDR3 runs to 14 residues. Deletions cut 0 bases from V and 6 bases from J, with 13 bases between. Germline CDR1 reads DFQATT; CDR2 reads SNEGSKA (reference sequence). The CDR3 nucleotides are TGCAGTGCTAGAGATGGACAGATCGGTGATACGCAGTATTTT. Protein product: CSARDGQIGDTQYF.

About this clonotype itself: An end of the junction does not agree with germline; a read error may underlie this. The V and J genes are TRBV11-3 and TRBJ2-7; D may be TRBD1 or TRBD2 (6 bases each). The CDR3 runs 15 residues. Germline CDR1 and CDR2: SGHNT and YENEEA. CDR3 residues: CTSRRGGGRANEQYF. CDR3 in DNA: TGTACTAGCAGGAGAGGGGGTGGTAGGGCCAACGAGCAATACTTC.

This clonotype has just one count. The chain links TRBV6-6 to TRBJ2-7; D is tentatively TRBD1 or TRBD2 (5 bases each). V lost 6 bases and J 3 bases, leaving 15 bases between the germline ends. The V gene's germline CDR1 is MNHNY and CDR2 SVGAGI (reference sequence). The CDR3 runs 14 residues. The CDR3 loop reads CASSLRDANYEQYF. In DNA, the CDR3 is TGTGCCAGCAGCCTCCGGGACGCGAACTACGAGCAGTACTTC.

Note on this clonotype: One end of the junction does not line up with germline, which may come from a read error. This sequence joins TRBV11-3 and TRBJ2-1, with 8 bases fitting TRBD2. The CDR3 runs 14 residues. Germline V gene sequence: CDR1 SGHNT, CDR2 YENEEA. The CDR3 loop reads CAGSLSGSTNEQFF. The CDR3 DNA reads as TGTGCCGGCAGTTTGAGCGGGAGTACCAATGAGCAGTTCTTC.

CDR3 nucleotide sequence: TGTGCCAGCAGCCATGATAGTCCTGGCCCCTACGAGCAGTACTTC. Translated, it gives CASSHDSPGPYEQYF. This chain uses TRBV4-2 with TRBJ2-7, with D hard to call. Germline CDR1 reads LGHNA; CDR2 reads YNFKEQ. Trimming pared 3 bases from V and 2 bases from J, leaving 14 bases between. This CDR3 has 15 residues.

This clonotype was seen only a few times. This could be a read error, since a much larger clone is one nucleotide away. This chain connects TRBV6-2 or TRBV6-3 to TRBJ2-5; 12 nucleotides align to TRBD2. CDR1 is MNHEY, CDR2 SVGEGT, per germline. The CDR3 has 15 amino acids. DNA of the CDR3: TGTGCCAACAGTGCTAGCGGGGGGGCCACAGAGACCCAGTACTTC. Amino acid sequence: CANSASGGATETQYF.

The rearrangement uses TRBV6-1 and TRBJ1-1; maybe TRBD1 (6 bases). The germline CDR1 and CDR2 sequences are MNHNS and SASEGT. The V and J ends lost 4 bases and 6 bases respectively, with 15 bases between them. This CDR3 spans 14 amino acids. CDR3 amino acids: CASSADRSASEAFF. In DNA form, the CDR3 reads TGTGCCAGCAGTGCAGACAGGAGCGCCTCTGAAGCTTTCTTT.

This clonotype was recorded only once. The chain's CDR3 is CASSLEFEGQGQYPAFF. In DNA, the CDR3 is TGTGCCAGCAGCTTAGAGTTTGAGGGACAGGGGCAATATCCAGCTTTCTTT. This chain links TRBV11-3 with TRBJ1-1, with TRBD1 identical over 10 bases. V gave up 0 bases and J gave up 10 bases; unmatched junction bases: 14. The CDR3 runs 17 residues. CDR1 and CDR2 from the germline V gene are SGHNT and YENEEA.